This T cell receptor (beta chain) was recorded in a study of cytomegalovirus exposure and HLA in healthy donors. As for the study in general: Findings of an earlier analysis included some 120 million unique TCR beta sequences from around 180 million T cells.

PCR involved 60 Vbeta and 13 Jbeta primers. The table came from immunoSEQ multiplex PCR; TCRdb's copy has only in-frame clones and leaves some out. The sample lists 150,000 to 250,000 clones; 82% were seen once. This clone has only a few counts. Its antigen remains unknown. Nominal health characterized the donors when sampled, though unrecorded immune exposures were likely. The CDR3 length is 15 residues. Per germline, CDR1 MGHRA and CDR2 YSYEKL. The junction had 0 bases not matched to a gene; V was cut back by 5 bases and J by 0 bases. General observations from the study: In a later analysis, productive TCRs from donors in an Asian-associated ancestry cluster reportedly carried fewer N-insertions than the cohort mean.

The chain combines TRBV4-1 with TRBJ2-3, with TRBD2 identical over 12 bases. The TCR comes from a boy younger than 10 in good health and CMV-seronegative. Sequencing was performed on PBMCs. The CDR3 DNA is TGCGCCAGCAGCGGACTAGCGGGGAGCACAGATACGCAGTATTTT. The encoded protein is CASSGLAGSTDTQYF.